This TCR beta chain was sequenced in a study of monozygotic twins with inflammatory bowel disease. Whole-study findings and limits: Other individuals had fewer clonotypes in common with IBD patients than with healthy twins, especially with disease activity.

In the case of this clonotype: Its matching antigen is unknown.

TCRdb re-analyzed the 5' RACE reads; it lists each CDR3 protein once, without DNA. The sample table includes roughly 170,000 distinct CDR3 sequences. The V gene's germline CDR1 is LGHDT and CDR2 YNNKEL (reference sequence). There are 15 residues in the CDR3. Investigators extracted total RNA from whole blood and did not sort T cells. Sequenced material: blood. The receptor's source is a human donor with ulcerative colitis or Crohn's disease, or a healthy co-twin of an affected twin (not recorded which). The rearrangement links TRBV3-1 to TRBJ1-5; the TCRdb call, TRBD1, lacks DNA for checking. CDR3 residues: CASSQDNTGGQPQHF.